These T cell receptor beta chains were read from a single sample in a study of T-cell memory formation after mild COVID-19. From the 5' RACE reads, TCRdb called clonotypes with MiXCR, one entry per CDR3 protein. The sample consists of tens of thousands of distinct CDR3 sequences, about 12% of them appearing once. Sequenced: PBMCs or a T cell subset sorted from them (not recorded which). All receptors derive from an adult woman who had mild COVID-19 (a few samples of this study predate the infection). Cell type and time point are not known. Each CDR3 is given with its conserved first and last residue. The D gene is left open where the match is weak. Size values are once, few and many counts, or a class for expanded clones, and some rows have none.

TRBD2 TRBJ2-1 TRBV24-1 - CATSDWGAGGPPEQFF TGTGCCACCAGTGATTGGGGCGCGGGAGGGCCCCCTGAGCAGTTCTTC
- TRBJ1-1 TRBV7-8 few CASSLDYIGSGTEAFF TGTGCCAGCAGCTTAGACTACATAGGATCGGGCACTGAAGCTTTCTTT
- TRBJ2-5 TRBV7-9 few CASGDTVQETQYF TGTGCCAGCGGGGACACCGTCCAAGAGACCCAGTACTTC
TRBD2 TRBJ2-1 TRBV7-2 - CASSFGGGSYNEQFF TGTGCCAGCAGCTTTGGCGGGGGCTCCTACAATGAGCAGTTCTTC
- TRBJ2-7 TRBV12-3/TRBV12-4 - CASSLPGPRVEQYF TGTGCCAGCAGTTTGCCCGGCCCCCGCGTTGAGCAGTACTTC
- TRBJ2-7 TRBV21-1 few CASSKSAGF TGTGCCAGCAGCAAAAGCGCTGGCTTC
- TRBJ2-3 TRBV6-5 - CATKDRNGDTQYF TGTGCCACCAAAGACAGGAATGGGGATACGCAGTATTTT
- TRBJ2-5 TRBV24-1 - CATSGGQETQYF TGTGCCACCAGCGGGGGCCAAGAGACCCAGTACTTC
TRBD1 TRBJ1-1 TRBV5-5 medium-sized CASSRTTGAEAFF TGTGCCAGCAGCCGCACAACAGGGGCTGAAGCTTTCTTT
TRBD1 TRBJ2-7 TRBV7-9 few CASSPTGGGYEQYF TGTGCCAGCAGCCCCACAGGGGGCGGGTACGAGCAGTACTTC
TRBD2 TRBJ2-5 TRBV7-7 - CASSSRTSGKETQYF TGTGCTAGCAGCAGCAGGACTAGCGGGAAGGAGACCCAGTACTTC
TRBD2 TRBJ2-5 TRBV7-8 - CASSPMVAGQQETQYF TGTGCCAGCAGTCCCATGGTAGCGGGGCAGCAAGAGACCCAGTACTTC
TRBD1 TRBJ2-1 TRBV20-1 few CSARVKEGTGPYNEQFF TGCAGTGCTAGAGTGAAGGAGGGGACAGGGCCCTACAATGAGCAGTTCTTC
TRBD1 TRBJ1-2 TRBV6-6 few CASSYLDRVGYGYTF TGTGCCAGCAGTTACCTCGACAGGGTAGGGTATGGCTACACCTTC
- TRBJ1-2 TRBV7-9 few CASSTSTAQFYGYTF TGTGCCAGCAGTACCTCCACGGCACAGTTCTATGGCTACACCTTC
- TRBJ1-5 TRBV27 few CASSSGRNRLSQPQHF TGTGCCAGCAGTTCTGGCAGGAACCGTCTAAGTCAGCCCCAGCATTTT
- TRBJ2-7 TRBV7-9 few CASSGPGIPYEQYF TGTGCCAGCAGCGGACCGGGGATTCCATACGAGCAGTACTTC
- TRBJ2-1 TRBV12-3/TRBV12-4 many CASSSLDSNNEQFF TGTGCCAGCAGTTCCTTGGACTCGAACAATGAGCAGTTCTTC
TRBD1 TRBJ1-2 TRBV20-1 - CSAWDRTNYGYTF TGCAGTGCCTGGGACAGGACTAACTATGGCTACACCTTC
TRBD1 TRBJ1-4 TRBV20-1 - CSAPHWDRDEKLFF TGCAGTGCCCCCCATTGGGACAGGGATGAAAAACTGTTTTTT
- TRBJ2-1 TRBV12-3/TRBV12-4 few CASSPQRTGVLSYNEQFF TGTGCCAGCAGTCCCCAGCGGACGGGAGTACTTAGTTACAATGAGCAGTTCTTC
TRBD1 TRBJ2-7 TRBV7-9 - CASRYGTALSYEQYF TGTGCCAGCAGATACGGGACAGCCCTCTCCTACGAGCAGTACTTC
- TRBJ1-1 TRBV6-6 - CASIERLKENTEAFF TGTGCCAGCATCGAGAGGTTAAAGGAGAACACTGAAGCTTTCTTT
- TRBJ2-3 TRBV5-4 - CASSPSPSTDTQYF TGTGCCAGCAGCCCCTCCCCTAGCACAGATACGCAGTATTTT
- TRBJ2-5 TRBV7-3 few CASSSTGTSGETQYF TGTGCCAGCAGCTCCACAGGGACGTCTGGAGAGACCCAGTACTTC
- TRBJ2-1 TRBV28 few CASRRTRGNNEQFF TGTGCCAGCAGACGGACTAGGGGGAACAATGAGCAGTTCTTC
TRBD2 TRBJ2-1 TRBV4-2 few CASSQDYRLAGYNEQFF TGTGCCAGCAGCCAAGATTATCGGCTAGCGGGTTACAATGAGCAGTTCTTC
- TRBJ2-7 TRBV3-1 few CASSQEEAEQYF TGTGCCAGCAGCCAAGAGGAAGCCGAGCAGTACTTC
TRBD1 TRBJ1-2 TRBV19 - CASSPGTGYVGYTF TGTGCCAGTAGCCCCGGGACAGGGTATGTCGGCTACACCTTC
- TRBJ1-4 TRBV15 - CATPQGKGTNEKLFF TGTGCCACCCCGCAGGGGAAAGGGACTAATGAAAAACTGTTTTTT
TRBD1 TRBJ2-7 TRBV29-1 few CSVHRGAYEQYF TGCAGCGTTCACAGGGGGGCGTACGAGCAGTACTTC
TRBD2 TRBJ2-2 TRBV6-5 few CASTGGSNTGELFF TGTGCCAGCACGGGCGGGAGCAACACCGGGGAGCTGTTTTTT
- TRBJ2-2 TRBV5-1 few CASGDLGLTNTGELFF TGCGCCAGCGGTGACCTCGGCCTGACGAACACCGGGGAGCTGTTTTTT
- TRBJ1-2 TRBV2 - CASSEVGRADYGYTF TGTGCCAGCAGTGAAGTGGGGAGAGCTGACTATGGCTACACCTTC
TRBD1 TRBJ2-2 TRBV6-1 many CASRQGETGELFF TGTGCCAGCAGACAGGGGGAAACCGGGGAGCTGTTTTTT
TRBD1 TRBJ2-7 TRBV12-3/TRBV12-4 few CASSLSWDREFSYEQYF TGTGCCAGCAGTTTAAGCTGGGACAGGGAATTCTCCTACGAGCAGTACTTC
- TRBJ1-2 TRBV12-3/TRBV12-4 - CAIRNPGYTF TGTGCCATCCGAAATCCAGGCTACACCTTC
- TRBJ2-7 TRBV24-1 - CATSDAVVYEQYF TGTGCCACCAGTGACGCCGTCGTGTACGAGCAGTACTTC
- TRBJ1-1 TRBV10-3 - CAIRNPGVPEAFF TGTGCCATCAGGAACCCAGGAGTCCCTGAAGCTTTCTTT
TRBD1 TRBJ2-7 TRBV5-1 - CASRGTGAFEQYF TGCGCCAGCAGGGGGACAGGGGCGTTCGAGCAGTACTTC
- TRBJ2-5 TRBV29-1 few CSASERQESREPWGTQYF TGCAGCGCCTCAGAGAGACAGGAGTCCCGGGAACCATGGGGGACCCAGTACTTC
- TRBJ1-1 TRBV7-6 - CASSADGGEAFF TGTGCCAGCAGCGCGGACGGGGGTGAAGCTTTCTTT
- TRBJ1-5 TRBV27 - CASRPGVGNQPQHF TGTGCCAGCAGGCCCGGGGTAGGCAATCAGCCCCAGCATTTT
TRBD1 TRBJ2-1 TRBV4-1 - CASSHLKGQGGVGEQFF TGCGCCAGCAGCCACCTTAAAGGACAGGGTGGGGTTGGAGAGCAGTTCTTC
- TRBJ2-1 TRBV7-6 - CASSPATHEQFF TGTGCCAGCAGCCCCGCCACTCATGAGCAGTTCTTC
TRBD2 TRBJ2-1 TRBV9 few CASSVVGGLAGANEQFF TGTGCCAGCAGCGTAGTTGGGGGACTAGCGGGAGCCAATGAGCAGTTCTTC
- TRBJ2-7 TRBV5-1 many CASSLNGQGGAEQYF TGCGCCAGCAGCTTGAACGGTCAGGGGGGAGCGGAGCAGTACTTC
- TRBJ2-2 TRBV3-1 - CASSPGVGTGELFF TGTGCCAGCAGCCCAGGGGTGGGCACCGGGGAGCTGTTTTTT
TRBD2 TRBJ2-1 TRBV7-3 many CASSFQPGLAPDNEQFF TGTGCCAGCAGCTTCCAACCGGGACTAGCGCCGGACAATGAGCAGTTCTTC
- TRBJ2-7 TRBV3-1 - CASSQEFAGLHAGEQYF TGTGCCAGCAGCCAAGAGTTCGCGGGACTCCATGCGGGGGAGCAGTACTTC
TRBD2 TRBJ2-2 TRBV5-1 few CASSTNPYREGTGELFF TGCGCCAGCAGTACCAATCCCTATCGGGAGGGCACCGGGGAGCTGTTTTTT
- TRBJ2-7 TRBV20-1 - CSARDPLSYEQYF TGCAGTGCTAGAGATCCCCTTTCCTACGAGCAGTACTTC
- TRBJ2-7 TRBV20-1 - CSAWTISYEQYF TGCAGTGCTTGGACTATTTCCTACGAGCAGTACTTC
- TRBJ2-7 TRBV4-1 - CASSLQLDGPYEQYF TGCGCCAGCAGCCTACAACTCGACGGCCCCTACGAGCAGTACTTC
TRBD2 TRBJ2-7 TRBV7-9 - CASSLVVAGGPYEQYF TGTGCCAGCAGCTTAGTGGTAGCGGGAGGGCCCTACGAGCAGTACTTC
- TRBJ2-3 TRBV27 few CASTTGRDTQYF TGTGCCAGCACTACTGGGCGAGATACGCAGTATTTT
- TRBJ2-7 TRBV11-2 few CASSLAGSEQYF TGTGCCAGCAGCTTGGCCGGGAGCGAGCAGTACTTC
- TRBJ1-2 TRBV7-9 - CASSSSAGPVYGYTF TGTGCCAGCAGTTCCTCAGCAGGCCCCGTTTATGGCTACACCTTC
- TRBJ2-3 TRBV6-5 - CASSYGSTDTQYF TGTGCCAGCAGTTACGGATCCACAGATACGCAGTATTTT
- TRBJ2-1 TRBV5-5 few CASSLLGSAYNEQFF TGTGCCAGCAGCTTGCTGGGGTCAGCTTACAATGAGCAGTTCTTC